This TCR beta chain was found in a study of T cell repertoires in cytomegalovirus infection. The CDR3 spans 15 residues. V was cut by 4 bases and J by 9 bases, with 20 bases left in between. Looked up from germline, CDR1 is SGHRS and CDR2 is YFSETQ. TCRdb reprocessed the reads via MiXCR and lists one record per CDR3 protein. Among 27,000 or so distinct CDR3 sequences, about a fifth were seen once, and the ten largest hold roughly 80%. This clonotype was detected a few times. Its antigen is currently unknown. The clonotype comes from a human donor in good health (CMV status not recorded). Some clones in this sample may be carry-over from other donors' samples. The source material was CD8+ T cells from cultured PBMCs, sampled from culture after CMV antigen stimulation. The chain combines TRBV5-1 with TRBJ2-4; tentative D call: TRBD2 (6 bases). CDR3 amino acids: CASSPSEVTAGIQYF. For the CDR3, the DNA is TGCGCCAGCAGCCCGAGTGAGGTGACAGCGGGCATTCAGTACTTC.